A selection of T cell receptor beta chains follows, all from one sample in a study of T cells in Graves' hyperthyroidism and ophthalmopathy. TCRdb re-derived calls from the multiplex PCR reads in MiXCR, one entry per CDR3 protein. The sample contains some 370,000 distinct CDR3 sequences, around an eighth of which appear only once. The source material was blood. Receptor source: a man in his fifties or sixties with Graves' ophthalmopathy. Each CDR3 is given with its conserved first and last residue. The D gene is left open where the match is weak. The size of a clone is reported for some rows only, either as once, few or many, or as a class for expanded clones.

V	size	D	J	CDR3	DNA
TRBV7-9	many	-	TRBJ1-1	CASSLWGSTEAFF	TGTGCCAGCAGCTTATGGGGAAGCACTGAAGCTTTCTTT
TRBV7-6	many	-	TRBJ1-3	CASSPLADSGNTIYF	TGTGCCAGCAGCCCACTAGCGGACTCTGGAAACACCATATATTTT
TRBV7-8	few	-	TRBJ1-5	CASNYAVLVRRGSNQPQHF	TGTGCCAGCAACTACGCAGTCCTGGTTAGGAGGGGTAGCAATCAGCCCCAGCATTTT
TRBV18	many	-	TRBJ2-1	CASSPQGGYNEQFF	TGTGCCAGCAGCCCCCAAGGCGGCTACAATGAGCAGTTCTTC
TRBV2	many	TRBD2	TRBJ2-3	CASSVMVSGRAGTDTQYF	TGTGCCAGTAGTGTCATGGTTAGCGGGAGGGCCGGCACAGATACGCAGTATTTT
TRBV6-1	many	-	TRBJ2-7	CASSADRLSYEQYF	TGTGCCAGCAGTGCAGACAGGTTGTCCTACGAGCAGTACTTC
TRBV20-1	many	TRBD2	TRBJ2-1	CSARDRLAGGDEQFF	TGCAGTGCTAGAGATAGACTAGCGGGAGGGGATGAGCAGTTCTTC
TRBV7-9	-	-	TRBJ2-1	CASSPRQGGRYNEQFF	TGTGCCAGCAGCCCCCGCCAAGGGGGGAGATACAATGAGCAGTTCTTC
TRBV14	few	TRBD2	TRBJ2-2	CASSQPPGLAGGTNTGELFF	TGTGCCAGCAGCCAGCCACCGGGACTAGCGGGAGGTACGAACACCGGGGAGCTGTTTTTT
TRBV6-2/TRBV6-3	-	TRBD1	TRBJ2-2	CASSEDRGSGELFF	TGTGCCAGCAGTGAGGACAGGGGGTCCGGGGAGCTGTTTTTT
TRBV12-3/TRBV12-4	many	-	TRBJ2-2	CASSTGRGRTGELFF	TGTGCCAGCAGCACCGGGAGAGGGAGGACCGGGGAGCTGTTTTTT
TRBV7-8	many	TRBD1	TRBJ1-2	CASSLALGQDYGYTF	TGTGCCAGCAGCTTAGCGCTCGGACAGGACTATGGCTACACCTTC
TRBV20-1	many	-	TRBJ2-7	CSARRLGEQYF	TGCAGTGCTAGACGGTTGGGCGAGCAGTACTTC
TRBV20-1	many	-	TRBJ2-5	CSASGGVGYLGTQYF	TGCAGTGCTAGCGGGGGAGTAGGGTATCTGGGGACCCAGTACTTC
TRBV19	-	TRBD1	TRBJ2-1	CASSPTGGRNEQFF	TGTGCCAGTAGTCCTACAGGGGGCAGGAATGAGCAGTTCTTC
TRBV20-1	many	TRBD1	TRBJ1-5	CSASGRGRNQPQHF	TGCAGTGCTAGCGGCAGGGGGCGGAATCAGCCCCAGCATTTT
TRBV7-6	-	-	TRBJ2-3	CASSLGSGLGDTQYF	TGTGCCAGCAGCTTAGGAAGCGGACTGGGAGATACGCAGTATTTT
TRBV20-1	many	-	TRBJ2-7	CSARVIVPYEQYF	TGCAGTGCTAGAGTGATAGTGCCCTACGAGCAGTACTTC
TRBV5-5	-	TRBD1	TRBJ1-5	CASSSDRSGQPQHF	TGTGCCAGCAGCTCGGACAGGAGCGGTCAGCCCCAGCATTTT
TRBV15	-	TRBD2	TRBJ2-1	CATSSLELAVYNEQFF	TGTGCCACCAGCAGTCTTGAACTAGCGGTATACAATGAGCAGTTCTTC
TRBV4-1	-	-	TRBJ2-7	CASSQERAATLVEQYF	TGCGCCAGCAGCCAAGAAAGAGCGGCAACGCTTGTGGAGCAGTACTTC
TRBV2	many	-	TRBJ1-4	CASSEGPRADGREKLFF	TGTGCCAGCAGTGAAGGTCCCAGGGCCGATGGGCGGGAAAAACTGTTTTTT
TRBV20-1	many	TRBD1	TRBJ2-1	CSAGSRGWNEQFF	TGCAGTGCTGGAAGCAGGGGGTGGAATGAGCAGTTCTTC
TRBV20-1	-	-	TRBJ2-5	CSARDLGGGGLSVETQYF	TGCAGTGCTAGAGATCTAGGGGGGGGGGGGCTCTCTGTGGAGACCCAGTACTTC
TRBV11-3	many	-	TRBJ2-2	CASSLRFQTGELFF	TGTGCCAGCAGCCTCAGATTCCAGACCGGGGAGCTGTTTTTT
TRBV3-2	-	-	TRBJ2-5	CASSHLVVRETQYF	TGTGCCAGCAGCCACCTGGTAGTTAGAGAGACCCAGTACTTC
TRBV28	many	-	TRBJ2-3	CASSLFRRALSPDTQYF	TGTGCCAGCAGTTTGTTTCGGCGCGCCCTATCCCCAGATACGCAGTATTTT
TRBV5-6	-	-	TRBJ2-5	CASSRGTSISWNQETQYF	TGTGCCAGCAGCCGGGGGACGTCTATATCGTGGAACCAAGAGACCCAGTACTTC
TRBV9	-	-	TRBJ2-3	CASSVEQTTTDTQYF	TGTGCCAGCAGCGTGGAACAAACTACCACAGATACGCAGTATTTT
TRBV4-1	few	-	TRBJ1-2	CASSRTLGRNYGYTF	TGCGCCAGCAGCCGCACGCTAGGCAGGAACTATGGCTACACCTTC
TRBV19	many	TRBD1	TRBJ1-1	CASSETGGGTEAFF	TGTGCCAGTAGCGAGACAGGGGGTGGGACTGAAGCTTTCTTT
TRBV10-1	-	TRBD2	TRBJ2-1	CASSGAITSGAYNEQFF	TGCGCCAGCAGTGGGGCAATCACTAGCGGAGCCTACAATGAGCAGTTCTTC
TRBV7-3	few	-	TRBJ2-7	CASSLASERSYEQYF	TGTGCCAGCAGCTTAGCTAGCGAGAGGTCCTACGAGCAGTACTTC
TRBV7-9	few	TRBD2	TRBJ2-3	CASSLRGVSGRFQGADTQYF	TGTGCCAGCAGCTTAAGAGGTGTCAGCGGGAGATTCCAGGGTGCAGATACGCAGTATTTT
TRBV5-1	-	TRBD1	TRBJ2-5	CASSLPRTGVGEETQYF	TGCGCCAGCAGCTTGCCCCGGACAGGGGTCGGTGAAGAGACCCAGTACTTC
TRBV7-9	many	-	TRBJ1-2	CASSSGGLGYGYTF	TGTGCCAGCAGCTCTGGGGGATTGGGCTATGGCTACACCTTC
TRBV29-1	few	TRBD2	TRBJ2-7	CSVEGDGSGLLKEQYF	TGCAGCGTTGAAGGGGATGGTAGCGGGTTATTGAAGGAGCAGTACTTC
TRBV7-2	-	-	TRBJ1-2	CASSLAVWQGDYGYTF	TGTGCCAGCAGCTTAGCGGTTTGGCAGGGCGACTATGGCTACACCTTC
TRBV30	many	-	TRBJ2-1	CAWRPFEGTPIFGEQFF	TGTGCCTGGAGACCCTTCGAAGGTACCCCGATTTTTGGGGAGCAGTTCTTC
TRBV10-3	few	-	TRBJ2-4	CAISESRTGMNIQYF	TGTGCCATCAGTGAGTCGCGAACAGGGATGAACATTCAGTACTTC
TRBV10-3	-	TRBD1	TRBJ2-6	CATIMGQGARGANVLTF	TGTGCCACCATAATGGGACAGGGGGCGCGTGGGGCCAACGTCCTGACTTTC
TRBV20-1	-	-	TRBJ2-1	CSARKQEEQFF	TGCAGTGCTCGAAAACAGGAGGAGCAGTTCTTC
TRBV14	-	-	TRBJ1-1	CASSQRRQLNTEAFF	TGTGCCAGCAGCCAGAGAAGACAGCTTAACACTGAAGCTTTCTTT
TRBV20-1	-	TRBD1	TRBJ2-1	CSAITGTGAYNEQFF	TGCAGTGCTATAACCGGGACAGGGGCCTACAATGAGCAGTTCTTC
TRBV6-1	few	TRBD1	TRBJ2-3	CASSQDRTGDFTDTQYF	TGTGCCAGCAGCCAGGACAGGACAGGGGACTTCACAGATACGCAGTATTTT
TRBV19	-	-	TRBJ2-3	CASSPRAVGDTQYF	TGTGCCAGTAGTCCCCGTGCGGTCGGTGATACGCAGTATTTT
TRBV24-1	-	TRBD1	TRBJ2-3	CATSETSGTGVRDTQYF	TGTGCCACCAGTGAAACTTCCGGGACAGGGGTTCGCGATACGCAGTATTTT
TRBV28	many	TRBD2	TRBJ2-1	CASSQTSGRVNEQFF	TGTGCCAGCAGTCAGACTAGCGGGAGGGTAAATGAGCAGTTCTTC
TRBV7-9	many	TRBD1	TRBJ1-1	CASSSTGGRTMNTEAFF	TGTGCCAGCAGCTCCACAGGGGGTAGGACGATGAACACTGAAGCTTTCTTT
TRBV11-3	many	TRBD2	TRBJ2-1	CASTRLAGGGGNEQFF	TGTGCCAGCACCCGACTAGCGGGAGGTGGAGGGAATGAGCAGTTCTTC
TRBV3-1	few	-	TRBJ1-3	CASSYGRSSGNTIYF	TGTGCCAGCAGTTACGGACGGAGCTCTGGAAACACCATATATTTT
TRBV20-1	many	TRBD1	TRBJ1-6	CSARQTGSYNSPLHF	TGCAGTGCTCGCCAGACAGGGTCCTATAATTCACCCCTCCACTTT
TRBV6-5	many	-	TRBJ1-2	CASSYSRPEIYGYTF	TGTGCCAGCAGTTACTCGAGACCCGAGATCTATGGCTACACCTTC
TRBV29-1	many	-	TRBJ2-3	CSVESVGTDSDTQYF	TGCAGCGTTGAGAGTGTGGGGACGGATTCAGATACGCAGTATTTT
TRBV11-1	-	TRBD2	TRBJ2-3	CASSPGLAGGVDTQYF	TGTGCCAGCAGCCCCGGACTAGCGGGAGGGGTAGATACGCAGTATTTT
TRBV11-1	many	-	TRBJ2-1	CASSAGVSGRGEQFF	TGTGCCAGCAGCGCAGGGGTTAGCGGGCGGGGTGAGCAGTTCTTC
TRBV4-1	few	TRBD2	TRBJ2-1	CASSQVASGSSETQFF	TGCGCCAGCAGCCAAGTCGCCAGCGGGAGCTCAGAGACCCAGTTCTTC
TRBV20-1	-	TRBD1	TRBJ1-5	CSALPGTDSNQPQHF	TGCAGTGCTCTTCCCGGGACAGATAGCAATCAGCCCCAGCATTTT